These 25 T cell receptor beta chains came from one sample sequenced in a study of T cell responses to AZD1222 COVID-19 vaccine. This table comes from immunoSEQ multiplex PCR, and its TCRdb copy is limited to in-frame clones, with some not included. The profile shows about 170,000 clones, 70% to 90% of them singletons. Sequencing used peripheral blood, obtained 28 days after the second AZD1222 dose. The receptors shown here come from an adult who received the AZD1222 COVID-19 vaccine.

The chain uses TRBV7-2 and TRBJ2-5; no definite D call. The length of the CDR3 is 14 residues. Trimming took 5 bases from V and 2 from J, leaving 12 bases between them. Looked up from germline, CDR1 is SGHTA and CDR2 is FQGNSA. The CDR3 DNA is TGTGCCAGCAGCCGTTACAGAACTCAAGAGACCCAGTACTTC. The encoded protein is CASSRYRTQETQYF.

The CDR3 is CASSGQWNQPQHF. For the CDR3, the DNA is TGTGCCAGCAGTGGACAGTGGAATCAGCCCCAGCATTTT. V and J are TRBV2 and TRBJ1-5, with D tentatively TRBD1 (5 bases). Deletions cut 4 bases from V and 4 bases from J, with 8 bases between. The germline V gene has CDR1 SNHLY and CDR2 FYNNEI. CDR3 length: 13 residues.

The chain employs TRBV29-1 and TRBJ1-1, with a weak D call TRBD1 (6 bases). CDR3 size: 13 residues. Germline assignment: CDR1 SQVTM and CDR2 ANQGSEA. Trimming shortened V by 7 bases and J by 5 bases, and 17 bases separated the two germline ends. CDR3 nucleotide sequence: TGCAGCGCCAAACCATCAGGGGTTACTGAAGCTTTCTTT. This translates into CSAKPSGVTEAFF.

This rearrangement joins TRBV7-2 to TRBJ1-4, with D tentatively TRBD1 (6 bases). Deletions cut 5 bases from V and 12 bases from J, with 25 bases between. The germline V gene has CDR1 SGHTA and CDR2 FQGNSA. The length of the CDR3 is 16 residues. The CDR3 loop is CASSPFGTQLTVELFF. CDR3 in DNA: TGTGCCAGCAGCCCATTCGGGACACAGCTTACCGTCGAACTGTTTTTT.

The chain combines TRBV11-3 with TRBJ2-7; 7 nucleotides line up with TRBD1. The germline CDR1 and CDR2 sequences are SGHNT and YENEEA. The CDR3 extends over 13 amino acids. Trimming removed 5 bases from V and 1 base from J; junction bases left unmatched: 2. The chain's CDR3 is CASSNRGSYEQYF. The CDR3 DNA is TGTGCCAGCAGCAACAGGGGTTCCTACGAGCAGTACTTC.

The chain is built from TRBV6-5 and TRBJ2-2; the D is unclear. V was shortened by 5 bases and J by 0 bases, with 7 bases between the two germline ends. This CDR3 region has 14 residues. The germline V gene has CDR1 MNHEY and CDR2 SVGAGI. The CDR3 region is CASSTMTNTGELFF. The CDR3 nucleotides read TGTGCCAGCAGTACGATGACGAACACCGGGGAGCTGTTTTTT.

V and J are TRBV5-5 and TRBJ1-1, with D unresolved. V lost 0 bases to trimming and J lost 7 bases, with 10 bases between them. This CDR3 contains 13 residues. The germline CDR1 and CDR2 sequences are SGHKS and YYEKEE (reference sequence). CDR3: CASSLAGGVEAFF. The CDR3 region has the DNA TGTGCCAGCAGCTTGGCCGGTGGGGTTGAAGCTTTCTTT.

V usage is TRBV7-8 and J usage is TRBJ2-7; D may be TRBD1 (5 bases). The germline V gene has CDR1 SGHVS and CDR2 FQNEAQ. Trimming took off 3 bases at V and 1 base at J, with 10 bases between the two ends. This CDR3 region has 14 residues. The CDR3 protein is CASSFFRESYEQYF. The CDR3, as DNA: TGTGCCAGCAGCTTTTTCAGGGAATCCTACGAGCAGTACTTC.

This rearrangement joins TRBV4-1 to TRBJ2-1; TRBD1 might be the D (6 bases). The CDR3 has 14 residues. V lost 2 bases and J 7 bases, leaving 12 bases between the germline ends. The germline CDR1 and CDR2 sequences are MGHRA and YSYEKL. CDR3 sequence (DNA): TGCGCCAGCAGCCAACATATGGGGGCAAATGAGCAGTTCTTC. This translates into CASSQHMGANEQFF.

The chain recombines TRBV6-1 with TRBJ1-2; D may be TRBD1 (6 bases). Trimming pared 7 bases from V and 4 bases from J, leaving 19 bases between. CDR1 is MNHNS and CDR2 is SASEGT in the germline V gene. CDR3 size: 15 residues. CDR3 DNA: TGTGCCAGCACCGAGGGGGGGCGCGGTCTCTATGGCTACACCTTC. Translated: CASTEGGRGLYGYTF.

V gene TRBV23-1 combines with J gene TRBJ1-6; D not resolved. TRBV23-1 carries the ORF label, with uncertain function. The CDR3 totals 16 residues. Between the trimmed V and J ends, which lost 8 bases and 9 bases, there was a span of 23 bases. CDR3 in DNA: TGCGCCAGCCACTGGGCACAGACCCTCTCAGTTTCACCCCTCCACTTT. Encoded protein: CASHWAQTLSVSPLHF.

The chain couples TRBV15 to TRBJ2-3; 11 bases match TRBD2. The CDR3 contains 15 residues. V was pared by 8 bases and J by 3 bases, with 7 bases of the junction left unmatched. Germline V lookup: CDR1 LNHNV, CDR2 YYDKDF (reference sequence). In DNA form, the CDR3 reads TGTGCCACCGGAGTAGCGGGGGGGCTGACAGATACGCAGTATTTT. Its translation: CATGVAGGLTDTQYF.

CDR3 nucleotides: TGCAGCGTTGAAGGAGGGGCAAACTATGGCTACACCTTC. Protein sequence: CSVEGGANYGYTF. The genes are TRBV29-1 and TRBJ1-2, with D possibly matching TRBD1 (5 bases). The ends were cut back, 1 base at V and 2 bases at J, with 8 bases in the middle. CDR1 and CDR2 (germline): SQVTM, ANQGSEA. The CDR3 contains 13 residues.

The table lists this clone with a count of one. V usage is TRBV10-1 and J usage is TRBJ1-3; D gene uncertain. CDR3 length: 14 amino acids. Trimming shortened V by 2 bases and J by 3 bases, and 8 bases separated the two germline ends. Germline-derived CDR1 and CDR2 are WNHNN and SYGVQD (reference sequence). The CDR3 DNA reads as TGCGCCAGCAGTGAGACCTCCGGTGGAAACACCATATATTTT. This encodes CASSETSGGNTIYF.

The V call is TRBV7-9, the J call TRBJ1-3; TRBD1 might be the D (6 bases). This CDR3 contains 13 residues. Germline CDR1 is SEHNR and CDR2 is FQNEAQ (reference sequence). Trimming cost V 5 bases and J 4 bases, with 9 bases left between them. As DNA, the CDR3 is TGTGCCAGCAGCCTGGGACAAGGAAACACCATATATTTT. Translated, it gives CASSLGQGNTIYF.

This sequence joins TRBV5-1 and TRBJ1-3; D perhaps matches TRBD1 (5 bases). The CDR3 loop spans 16 amino acids. Trimming shortened V by 0 bases and J by 0 bases, and 10 bases separated the two germline ends. Germline assignment: CDR1 SGHRS and CDR2 YFSETQ. For the CDR3, the DNA is TGCGCCAGCAGCTTGGCCTCAGGGCACTCTGGAAACACCATATATTTT. This gives the protein CASSLASGHSGNTIYF.

This clone was detected only once. The chain has TRBV5-6 and TRBJ1-2; weak D call: TRBD1 (6 bases). V was pared by 2 bases and J by 4 bases, with 12 bases between. The CDR3 runs 14 residues. Germline CDR1 SGHDT, CDR2 YYEEEE. As DNA, the CDR3 is TGTGCCAGCAGCTTACAGGGAAGACTCTATGGCTACACCTTC. It translates to CASSLQGRLYGYTF.

The chain links TRBV4-1 to TRBJ2-1; TRBD2 agrees at 7 bases. J gave up 8 bases and V 3 bases, and 7 bases lay outside the gene matches. The CDR3 is made up of 14 amino acids. Germline loops: CDR1 MGHRA, CDR2 YSYEKL. The CDR3 DNA reads as TGCGCCAGCAGCCACCAGACCCGGGAGGATGAGCAGTTCTTC. Protein: CASSHQTREDEQFF.

This chain joins TRBV4-2 and TRBJ2-7; 10 nucleotides agree with TRBD1. The CDR3 runs to 15 residues. Unmatched junction bases numbered 7, after V lost 4 bases and J lost 4 bases. Germline CDR1 reads LGHNA; CDR2 reads YNFKEQ. CDR3 in DNA: TGTGCCAGCAGCCCATCGGGACAGGGGCGGTACGAGCAGTACTTC. Translation: CASSPSGQGRYEQYF.

V usage is TRBV14 and J usage is TRBJ2-3; no reliable D call. Deletions cut 4 bases from V and 4 bases from J, with 9 bases between. CDR1 SGHDN and CDR2 FVKESK come from the germline V gene. The CDR3 runs 13 residues. The CDR3 DNA reads as TGTGCCAGCAGCCGACTTGCTGCAGATACGCAGTATTTT. It translates to CASSRLAADTQYF.

The CDR3 loop is CAWSPWPLGTEAFF. The CDR3 nucleotides are TGTGCCTGGAGTCCGTGGCCATTGGGCACTGAAGCTTTCTTT. The chain combines TRBV30 with TRBJ1-1; D gene unclear. Germline V lookup: CDR1 GTSNPN, CDR2 SVGIG (reference sequence). CDR3 length equals 14 residues. With 2 bases removed from V and 4 bases from J, the gap between germline ends came to 14 bases.

This clone has only one observation. The V gene is TRBV4-2, the J gene TRBJ1-3; 7 nucleotides align to TRBD1. V was pared by 1 base and J by 4 bases, with 4 bases of the junction left unmatched. Germline CDR1 is LGHNA and CDR2 is YNFKEQ. This CDR3 is 15 amino acids long. This CDR3 reads CASSQGQGSGNTIYF. The CDR3 DNA reads TGTGCCAGCAGCCAAGGACAGGGAAGCGGAAACACCATATATTTT.

The chain links TRBV4-3 to TRBJ2-2; D might be TRBD1 (6 bases). V lost 2 bases and J lost 5, with 12 bases in between. Germline CDR1 and CDR2: LGHNA and YSLEER. This CDR3 comprises 15 residues. The CDR3 DNA reads as TGCGCCAGCAGCCAAAACCCTACAGGGACCGGGGAGCTGTTTTTT. Residues: CASSQNPTGTGELFF.

Turning to this clone: Compared with germline, one end of the junction differs, possibly owing to a read error. The chain recombines TRBV7-2 with TRBJ1-2; D is possibly TRBD1 (5 bases). The CDR3 has 13 amino acids. Germline CDR1 reads SGHTA; CDR2 reads FQGNSA. In DNA, the CDR3 is TGTGCCAGCAGCGTAGCCGACAGCGGGGGCTACACCTTC. Its translation: CASSVADSGGYTF. Full variable domain (rest looked up from reference TRBV7-2 and TRBJ1-2): GAGVSQSPSNKVTEKGKDVELRCDPISGHTALYWYRQSLGQGLEFLIYFQGNSAPDKSGLPSDRFSAERTGGSVSTLTIQRTQQEDSAVYLCASSVADSGGYTFGSGTRLTVV.

The chain joins TRBV4-1 to TRBJ2-1; D is uncertain. The CDR3 length is 15 residues. V lost 0 bases, J lost 8 bases, and 14 bases lay in between. Per the germline V gene, CDR1 is MGHRA and CDR2 is YSYEKL. CDR3 region: CASSQDLTFYDEQFF. As DNA, the CDR3 is TGCGCCAGCAGCCAAGATCTGACATTCTATGATGAGCAGTTCTTC.